The clone carrying this T cell receptor beta chain was seen more than once but under ten times. Method: immunoSEQ multiplex PCR; TCRdb's copy keeps in-frame clones and lacks some. The data show approximately 200,000 clones, around 89% seen once. This entry belongs to a study of blood T cell repertoires in COVID-19. Overall study: Sources were T cells, B-cell-depleted T cells, or PBMCs; the material itself was cDNA or gDNA.

The sample comprised peripheral blood. The origin of this receptor is a man aged 65 to 85 with acute or convalescent COVID-19.

The CDR3, as DNA: TGTGCCAGCAGTCCAGGGGAACCCTACGAGCAGTACTTC. Translating gives CASSPGEPYEQYF. The gene calls are TRBV12-3 or TRBV12-4 and TRBJ2-7, with D possibly TRBD1 on 6 matching bases. The CDR3 runs 13 residues. With 5 bases removed from V and 2 bases from J, the gap between germline ends came to 10 bases.